This T cell receptor beta chain was profiled in a study of graft-versus-host responses after intestinal transplantation. The germline CDR1 and CDR2 sequences are SNHLY and FYNNEI. The CDR3 sequence is 15 residues long. General observations from the study: The marrow of recipients harbored GvH clones, and ileum or blood showed some of them first.

A remark on this clone: The antigen is undetermined.

Sequenced by immunoSEQ multiplex PCR; TCRdb stores in-frame clones only, minus some. The table has about 70,000 clones, approximately 96% seen once; the top ten hold around 0.54%. This material consisted of unstimulated CD8+ T cells sorted from spleen or lymph node cells, taken before intestinal transplant. This sequence was found in a human donor who received an intestinal transplant. The V call is TRBV2, the J call TRBJ2-5; possible D gene TRBD2, 5 bases. The J call may be incorrect, as the DNA end agrees better with TRBJ2-7. Here the CDR3 reads CAGYGMIQTTYEQYF. The CDR3 DNA sequence: TGTGCCGGCTACGGGATGATACAAACTACCTACGAGCAGTACTTC.